This T cell receptor (beta chain) was identified during a study of cytomegalovirus exposure and HLA in healthy donors. Background on the study: T cells numbering approximately 170 million yielded approximately 120 million unique TCR beta sequences in an earlier analysis. Study results and caveats: Most of the TCR beta V segments (in an earlier analysis) were productive either about 87% or about 30% of the time.

After removal of 6 bases from V and 1 base from J, the junction contained 5 bases not matched to a gene. The CDR3 runs to 14 residues. The germline CDR1 and CDR2 sequences are SNHLY and FYNNEI. In the case of this clone: Its antigen is not known.

Everyone who donated was a healthy bone marrow donor. PCR was performed using 60 Vbeta and 13 Jbeta primers. Produced via immunoSEQ multiplex PCR; TCRdb's table is partial and in-frame only. The sample contains around 150,000 clones, around 77% of which appear only once. The clonotype originates from a man younger than 45 in good health. V and J are TRBV2 and TRBJ1-1; TRBD1 matches 7 bases. Sequencing used PBMCs. The chain's CDR3 is CASRTGIGNTEAFF. The CDR3 DNA reads TGTGCCAGCAGGACAGGGATTGGGAACACTGAAGCTTTCTTT.